This T cell receptor (beta chain) was retrieved from a study of CD8 T cells in Susac syndrome. Study results and limitations: That the number of individuals in its TCR sequencing and HLA analysis was relatively small was acknowledged by the study.

Germline V lookup: CDR1 MNHEY, CDR2 SMNVEV (reference sequence). This CDR3 region has 14 residues. V was clipped by 6 bases and J by 8 bases, with 19 bases between them. From blood CD8+ and CD4+ T cells, TCR beta sequences were generated. The CD8+ and CD4+ T cells were negatively isolated, with the TEMRA cells enriched by FACS. This clonotype is a singleton in its sample. Its specificity is unknown. It was with random hexamers that about 0.45 to 1 ug RNA was reverse transcribed. The CDR3 of TCR beta was amplified by immunoSEQ multiplex PCR across 54 Vbeta and 13 Jbeta. One entry per CDR3 protein results from TCRdb running MiXCR on the immunoSEQ multiplex PCR reads. The sample yields around 160,000 distinct CDR3 sequences, more than 90% seen once.

This chain uses TRBV27 with TRBJ1-2, with a possible D match to TRBD1 (5 bases). The source of this sequence is a human donor in good health. The sequencing sample was made of CD4+ T cells from PBMCs. In nucleotides, the CDR3 is TGTGCCAGCAGCCCCACTGGGGGGATCCTCGGCTACACCTTC. Encoded protein: CASSPTGGILGYTF.